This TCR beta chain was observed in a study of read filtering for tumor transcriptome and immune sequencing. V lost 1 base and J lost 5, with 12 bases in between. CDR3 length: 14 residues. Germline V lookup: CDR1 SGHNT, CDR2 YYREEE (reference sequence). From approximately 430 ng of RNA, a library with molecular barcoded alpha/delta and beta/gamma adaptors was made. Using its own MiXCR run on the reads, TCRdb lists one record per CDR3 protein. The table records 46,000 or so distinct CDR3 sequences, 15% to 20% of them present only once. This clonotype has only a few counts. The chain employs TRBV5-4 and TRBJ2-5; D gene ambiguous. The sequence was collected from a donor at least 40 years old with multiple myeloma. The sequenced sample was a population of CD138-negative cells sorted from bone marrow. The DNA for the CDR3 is TGTGCCAGCAGCTTGAGTTCCGGTGGGGAGACCCAGTACTTC. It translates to CASSLSSGGETQYF.